The 18 T cell receptor beta chains below come from one sample, sequenced in a study of beta chain features in type 1 diabetes. The investigators reverse transcribed all of the isolated RNA, so they sequenced expressed TCRB transcripts. Some clones are missing from TCRdb's copy, which holds only in-frame ones; the method was immunoSEQ multiplex PCR. This sample has a few hundred thousand clones, with about 11% found just once. The sample consisted of naive CD4+ T cells from blood. The origin of the receptors is a woman under 40 in good health.

J is TRBJ1-1 and V is TRBV19; D is perhaps TRBD1 (6 bases). Per the germline V gene, CDR1 is LNHDA and CDR2 is SQIVND (reference sequence). The length of the CDR3 is 15 residues. Trimming removed 6 bases at V and 1 base at J, with 15 bases between. The CDR3 protein is CASSRTVTGNTEAFF. As DNA, the CDR3 is TGTGCCAGTAGCAGGACAGTTACCGGGAACACTGAAGCTTTCTTT. The variable domain in full, with the rest retrieved from reference TRBV19 and TRBJ1-1, is DGGITQSPKYLFRKEGQNVTLSCEQNLNHDAMYWYRQDPGQGLRLIYYSQIVNDFQKGDIAEGYSVSREKKESFPLTVTSAQKNPTAFYLCASSRTVTGNTEAFFGQGTRLTVV.

To note about this clone: Other DNA sequences in this specimen translate into the identical CDR3. This chain joins TRBV5-1 and TRBJ2-1; 11 nucleotides align to TRBD2. J was trimmed by 3 bases and V by 2 bases; bases with no gene match: 1. CDR1 is SGHRS, CDR2 YFSETQ, per germline. There are 15 residues in the CDR3. The CDR3 DNA follows: TGCGCCAGCAGCTTAGGGACTAGCGGCTACAATGAGCAGTTCTTC. It codes for CASSLGTSGYNEQFF.

The sample holds a few counts of this clone. The chain has TRBV11-2 and TRBJ2-1; 8 nucleotides line up with TRBD2. This CDR3 is built from 14 residues. Germline lookup yields CDR1 SGHAT and CDR2 FQNNGV. The V gene end was trimmed by 3 bases and the J gene end by 8 bases; junction bases not matched to a gene: 6. Here the CDR3 DNA reads TGTGCCAGCAGCTTCGAAAGCGGGAGCTATGAGCAGTTCTTC. The encoded protein is CASSFESGSYEQFF.

The chain has TRBV7-8 and TRBJ2-3; TRBD2 aligns across 7 bases. V gave up 5 bases and J gave up 1 base; unmatched junction bases: 9. The CDR3 extends over 16 amino acids. In germline, CDR1 is SGHVS, CDR2 FQNEAQ. The CDR3 DNA reads as TGTGCCAGCAGCCCAAAGGCGGGGGTTGGCACAGATACGCAGTATTTT. Protein: CASSPKAGVGTDTQYF. Full variable domain (outside the CDR3, taken from reference TRBV7-8 and TRBJ2-3): GAGVSQSPRYKVAKRGQDVALRCDPISGHVSLFWYQQALGQGPEFLTYFQNEAQLDKSGLPSDRFFAERPEGSVSTLKIQRTQQEDSAVYLCASSPKAGVGTDTQYFGPGTRLTVL.

V usage is TRBV5-1 and J usage is TRBJ2-2; possible D gene TRBD1, 5 bases. The CDR3 sequence is 17 residues long. The ends were cut back, 1 base at V and 2 bases at J, with 15 bases in the middle. Germline V gene sequence: CDR1 SGHRS, CDR2 YFSETQ. The CDR3 protein is CASSLWTRTSNTGELFF. CDR3 coding DNA: TGCGCCAGCAGCTTGTGGACCCGGACAAGCAACACCGGGGAGCTGTTTTTT.

This clone has more than one count but fewer than ten. This sequence joins TRBV28 and TRBJ2-7; 7 bases are a match to TRBD2. Germline trimming cut 5 bases from V and 2 bases from J; bases unmatched to any gene: 12. The CDR3 consists of 16 residues. Germline CDR1 MDHEN, CDR2 SYDVKM. The chain's CDR3 is CASSQSGATDPYEQYF. The CDR3 DNA sequence: TGTGCCAGCAGTCAGAGCGGGGCAACAGACCCCTACGAGCAGTACTTC. Complete variable domain (other parts from reference TRBV28 and TRBJ2-7): DVKVTQSSRYLVKRTGEKVFLECVQDMDHENMFWYRQDPGLGLRLIYFSYDVKMKEKGDIPEGYSVSREKKERFSLILESASTNQTSMYLCASSQSGATDPYEQYFGPGTRLTVT.

This clone occurred a few times. J is TRBJ2-5 and V is TRBV25-1; TRBD1 aligns across 8 bases. The CDR3 is 13 residues long. Germline assignment: CDR1 MGHDK and CDR2 SYGVNS. Losses at the gene ends were 3 bases for V and 7 bases for J; bases not matched to a gene: 4. This chain's CDR3 is CASSERGQGTQYF. The CDR3 DNA reads as TGTGCCAGCAGTGAGCGAGGACAGGGGACCCAGTACTTC.

This clone was seen only a few times. The rearrangement links TRBV28 to TRBJ2-5, with 12 bases identical to TRBD2. Germline CDR1 and CDR2: MDHEN and SYDVKM. The CDR3 consists of 15 residues. V was clipped by 8 bases and J by 5 bases; unmatched bases: 9. CDR3 in amino acids: CASSPNLAGGETQYF. Here the CDR3 DNA reads TGTGCCAGCTCCCCCAATCTAGCGGGGGGGGAGACCCAGTACTTC.

The sample holds a few counts of this clone. The chain joins TRBV7-2 to TRBJ2-2, with 15 bases fitting TRBD2. V was clipped by 0 bases and J by 5 bases; unmatched bases: 7. Germline V lookup: CDR1 SGHTA, CDR2 FQGNSA. The CDR3 spans 19 residues. The CDR3 coding sequence is TGTGCCAGCAGCTTAGCGAACCTCGGGACTAGCGGGAGGACCGGGGAGCTGTTTTTT. Its protein product is CASSLANLGTSGRTGELFF.

This clone was recorded a few times. This sequence joins TRBV2 and TRBJ2-7; D might be TRBD1 (6 bases). The CDR3 loop spans 12 amino acids. Germline V gene sequence: CDR1 SNHLY, CDR2 FYNNEI. Trimming removed 6 bases at V and 4 bases at J, with 10 bases between. The DNA for the CDR3 is TGTGCCAGCAGCTCACAGGGTTACGAGCAGTACTTC. It is translated as CASSSQGYEQYF.

The sample holds a few counts of this clone. The chain recombines TRBV29-1 with TRBJ1-1; D possibly corresponds to TRBD1 (5 bases). The V end was cut by 3 bases, the J end by 2 bases, with 13 bases between. The germline V gene encodes CDR1 SQVTM and CDR2 ANQGSEA. The length of the CDR3 is 14 residues. The CDR3 spells CSVERRGDNTEAFF. CDR3 nucleotide sequence: TGCAGCGTTGAGCGGAGGGGTGATAACACTGAAGCTTTCTTT.

The sample holds a few counts of this clone. V gene TRBV27 combines with J gene TRBJ2-1; TRBD2 matches at 11 bases. CDR1 and CDR2 from the germline V gene are MNHEY and SMNVEV (reference sequence). The ends lost 6 bases at V and 6 bases at J; junction bases unmatched: 7. CDR3 size: 15 residues. The CDR3 bases are TGTGCCAGCAGCCTTAGCGGGAGGGTCGGCAATGAGCAGTTCTTC. Its protein product is CASSLSGRVGNEQFF.

V and J are TRBV10-3 and TRBJ1-2; TRBD1 agrees at 7 bases. V dropped 6 bases and J dropped 7; count of bases not matched to a gene: 8. This CDR3 is built from 13 residues. Germline V lookup: CDR1 ENHRY, CDR2 SYGVKD. The CDR3 region has the DNA TGTGCCATCAGAGACAGGGAAGGAGCTGGCTACACCTTC. The encoded protein is CAIRDREGAGYTF.

The chain couples TRBV7-2 to TRBJ2-3; perhaps TRBD1 as D (5 bases). V was trimmed by 3 bases and J by 2 bases, leaving 12 bases between them. The germline V gene encodes CDR1 SGHTA and CDR2 FQGNSA. This CDR3 is built from 15 residues. In DNA form, the CDR3 reads TGTGCCAGCAGCTTGGTAGGACAATACACAGATACGCAGTATTTT. This sequence encodes CASSLVGQYTDTQYF.

The CDR3, as DNA: TGTGCCTGGAGTGCCCCTATTTCAGGGAAGAGGCACAATGAGCAGTTCTTC. Translating gives CAWSAPISGKRHNEQFF. The V call is TRBV30, the J call TRBJ2-1; D may be TRBD1 (5 bases). Between the trimmed V and J ends, which lost 1 base and 5 bases, there was a span of 21 bases. From germline, CDR1 is GTSNPN and CDR2 SVGIG (reference sequence). This CDR3 has 17 residues.

Note on this clone: The same CDR3 arises from other DNA sequences in this sample as well. The V call is TRBV7-2, the J call TRBJ2-5, with 7 bases matching TRBD2. Per the germline V gene, CDR1 is SGHTA and CDR2 is FQGNSA. The CDR3 contains 15 residues. V lost 5 bases to trimming and J lost 1 base; unmatched junction nucleotides: 7. CDR3 region: CASSLVGGGQETQYF. CDR3 in DNA: TGTGCCAGCAGCCTAGTTGGGGGGGGCCAAGAGACCCAGTACTTC. The full variable domain, with the rest looked up from reference TRBV7-2 and TRBJ2-5, is GAGVSQSPSNKVTEKGKDVELRCDPISGHTALYWYRQSLGQGLEFLIYFQGNSAPDKSGLPSDRFSAERTGGSVSTLTIQRTQQEDSAVYLCASSLVGGGQETQYFGPGTRLLVL.

This clone was counted a few times. V gene TRBV14 combines with J gene TRBJ2-1; TRBD1 matches 9 bases. Trimming removed 4 bases from V and 3 bases from J; junction bases left unmatched: 1. CDR1 SGHDN and CDR2 FVKESK come from the germline V gene. This CDR3 spans 14 amino acids. The CDR3 nucleotides read TGTGCCAGCAGCCTGACAGGGGGCTACAATGAGCAGTTCTTC. This gives the protein CASSLTGGYNEQFF.

This clone showed up just a few times. V and J are TRBV25-1 and TRBJ1-2; TRBD1 matches at 7 bases. Germline V gives CDR1 MGHDK, CDR2 SYGVNS. The CDR3 length is 15 residues. J gave up 3 bases and V 2 bases, and 6 bases lay outside the gene matches. The CDR3 bases are TGTGCCAGCAGTGAAGGGCACAGGGGCTACTATGGCTACACCTTC. It codes for CASSEGHRGYYGYTF.